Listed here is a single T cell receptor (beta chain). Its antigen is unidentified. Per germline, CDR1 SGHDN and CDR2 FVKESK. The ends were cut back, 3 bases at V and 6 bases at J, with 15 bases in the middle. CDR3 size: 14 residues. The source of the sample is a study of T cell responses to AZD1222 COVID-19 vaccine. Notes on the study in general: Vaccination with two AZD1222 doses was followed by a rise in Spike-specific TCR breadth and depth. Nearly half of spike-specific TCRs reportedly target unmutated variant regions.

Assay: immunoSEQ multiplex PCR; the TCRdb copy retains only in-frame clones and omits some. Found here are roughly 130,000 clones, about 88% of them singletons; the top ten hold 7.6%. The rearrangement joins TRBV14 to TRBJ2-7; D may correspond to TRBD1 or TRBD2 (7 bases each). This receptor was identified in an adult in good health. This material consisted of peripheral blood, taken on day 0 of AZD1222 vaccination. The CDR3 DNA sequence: TGTGCCAGCAGCCACAGGGGGAGGGCCGCCGAGCAGTACTTC. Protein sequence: CASSHRGRAAEQYF.